This record covers a single TCR beta chain. Its target antigen remains unknown. One base away there is no much larger clone; base qualities are not given. CD8 naive samples were CD45RO-negative cells positively selected for CCR7, giving a CD45RA+CCR7+ population that excluded TemRA cells. The donors were healthy, HIV-negative adults with no recently reported acute infections or vaccinations. Every donor was a Caucasian adult residing in Nashville, Tennessee, USA. Blood was collected by leukapheresis, and PBMCs were isolated by Ficoll-Histopaque density gradient centrifugation and then cryopreserved in liquid nitrogen vapor phase. Analytical flow cytometry was used to check the purity and quantity of every magnetically sorted T cell population. Genomic DNA was isolated from every sorted fraction and measured by UV absorbance on a Nanodrop 2000c. The junction carries 13 bases between V and J, which are trimmed by 2 bases and 2 bases respectively. The germline V gene provides CDR1 KGHSH and CDR2 LQKENI. The CDR3 runs 15 residues from the cysteine to the phenylalanine. Solely the CDR3 DNA is kept, with 45 bases framed from the first base.

The record originates from a study of shared clonotypes between healthy human individuals (dated by TCRdb to 2020 to 2022). About the investigation overall: The cohort included three men and two women between 18 and 49 years of age. For each donor, CD4 naive and CD4 memory were each given three plates, CD8 naive was given two plates, and CD8 memory was given one plate. Leukapheresis yielded between about 0.9 and 9 billion PBMCs per donor. The study deeply sequenced blood TCR repertoires of five healthy adults to estimate repertoire size and the extent of clonotype sharing between individuals. To increase sequencing depth and limit assay-specific biases, different laboratories used diverse techniques to prepare libraries and sequence TCR repertoires.

The full study reports these points: Higher generation probabilities were observed for clonotypes shared by all four sorted-subset donors than for non-shared clonotypes. Naive subsets generally had larger estimated clonotype richness than memory subsets did. Pairwise subsampling indicated that sequencing depth was expected to affect the degree of clonotype sharing among donors. Across several donors, roughly 5.4% of naive CD4, approximately 3.6% of naive CD8, 2.3% of memory CD4, and roughly 0.41% of memory CD8 clonotypes were shared. Rarefaction of sorted-subset datasets indicated incomplete sequencing despite the large sequencing depth. Sampling was restricted to blood, and TCR repertoires in tissues likely differ from the TCR repertoires found in blood. Because the study included only a small number of donors, the genetic and exposure-history diversity represented was limited.

TCR CDR3 regions were amplified from genomic DNA by multiplex PCR using the deep immunoSEQ assay. Genomic DNA extracted from each cell subset was distributed evenly over all wells of several immunoSEQ 96-well plates, and each plate served as one replicate. For sorted subsets, each replicate PCR was loaded with 200 ng genomic DNA, equivalent to some 27,000 T cell genomes. The purified libraries were quantified using a Qubit 3.0 fluorometer, sized with a Bioanalyzer 2100, and then quantified again using the KAPA Library Quantification kit. Every immunoSEQ 96-well plate was sequenced on a dedicated single-read 150-cycle Illumina NextSeq 550 flow cell. The authors' pipeline ran thus. Because only junctional sequences without quality scores were contained in the immunoSEQ output, filtering matching that applied to full-length reads could not be performed. Sequences were annotated with PyIR, a Python wrapper for IgBLAST v1.9, using IMGT germline references to assign V/J genes and CDR3. Any read was removed if the V/J assignment was weak (E-value above 1e-6), the CDR3 was missing, or the read contained stop codons, out-of-frame junctions, or ambiguous translated residues. V3J clonotypes were defined as sequences sharing the same inferred V gene, J gene, and CDR3 amino acid sequence. Percentage overlap between repertoires was computed as shared unique clonotypes divided by the size of the smaller repertoire. RTK rarefaction, the Chao1 estimator, and Recon v2.1 estimates of unobserved clonotypes were used to assess repertoire richness. OLGA was used to compute generation probabilities for all TCRbeta clonotypes that the gDNA method yielded from a handful of donors. TCRdb retrieved this table from immuneACCESS and kept in-frame rearrangements only. Not all clones are present; in checked studies, unresolved V genes account for under half, and no reason is known for the remainder. For V, J and clone size, that table is used; D and trimming come from the DNA. In all, the sample holds around 1,900,000 clones, and roughly 95% of those were seen once. The top ten clones comprise about 1.7% of the sample.

The sequence came from a man aged 18 to 29 in good health. Some clones in this sample may be carry-over from other donors' samples. The V and J segments used are TRBV18 and TRBJ2-7; there is no confident call for the D gene. Sequencing was carried out using naive CD8+ T cells from PBMCs. The cell subset or site label of this sample denotes: CD45RA+CCR7+. The DNA sequence reads TGTGCCAGCTCACCAAGGCAAGGAAACACCTACGAGCAGTACTTC. Protein translation: CASSPRQGNTYEQYF.